These T cell receptor beta chains were read from a single sample in a study of read filtering for tumor transcriptome and immune sequencing. Via MiXCR, TCRdb re-called the reads, giving one row per CDR3 protein. The top ten hold approximately 10% of the sample, which has roughly 59,000 distinct CDR3 sequences, 15% to 20% seen once. Sequencing used a population of CD138-negative cells sorted from bone marrow. Receptors were obtained from a donor at least 40 years old with multiple myeloma. The CDR3 runs from the conserved cysteine through the conserved F or W. Fields, in order: CDR3 protein, V gene, CDR3 length, J gene, clone size. Size tells how often a clone was seen (once, few, many) or the class of an expanded clone, and some rows leave it out.

CDR3: CSASGTGVVETQYF
V: TRBV20-1
length: 14
J: TRBJ2-5
size: many

CDR3: CASSLDRGRSNYGYTF
V: TRBV28
length: 16
J: TRBJ1-2
size: many

CDR3: CASSLEGQGEETQYF
V: TRBV7-9
length: 15
J: TRBJ2-5
size: -

CDR3: CSAPLEIASEQYF
V: TRBV20-1
length: 13
J: TRBJ2-7
size: many

CDR3: CASSADRGWETQYF
V: TRBV5-1
length: 14
J: TRBJ2-5
size: many

CDR3: CASSLTRFTGTQYF
V: TRBV7-2
length: 14
J: TRBJ2-3
size: -

CDR3: CSARVSPTEWDEQFF
V: TRBV20-1
length: 15
J: TRBJ2-1
size: medium-sized

CDR3: CASSQDGSRGGGADTQYF
V: TRBV4-1
length: 18
J: TRBJ2-3
size: many

CDR3: CSVGPTGNDEQYF
V: TRBV29-1
length: 13
J: TRBJ2-7
size: many

CDR3: CASSLHRSYEQYF
V: TRBV5-1
length: 13
J: TRBJ2-7
size: few

CDR3: CASSYLGPEGATEAFF
V: TRBV6-5
length: 16
J: TRBJ1-1
size: many

CDR3: CASSLGEAAGLNEQFF
V: TRBV7-8
length: 16
J: TRBJ2-1
size: many

CDR3: CASSLVAGIQTQYF
V: TRBV5-1
length: 14
J: TRBJ2-5
size: many

CDR3: CASSKSQEGGLHKEQFF
V: TRBV21-1
length: 17
J: TRBJ2-1
size: -

CDR3: CSAKEIYEQYF
V: TRBV20-1
length: 11
J: TRBJ2-7
size: many

CDR3: CASSLGQGEGEQYF
V: TRBV7-9
length: 14
J: TRBJ2-7
size: medium-sized

CDR3: CASSLAGGQGYTF
V: TRBV7-9
length: 13
J: TRBJ1-2
size: many

CDR3: CAWSVRGGKNTQYF
V: TRBV30
length: 14
J: TRBJ2-3
size: many

CDR3: CAIKFRLDTDTQYF
V: TRBV10-3
length: 14
J: TRBJ2-3
size: many

CDR3: CASSQDSYEQYF
V: TRBV3-1
length: 12
J: TRBJ2-7
size: many

CDR3: CAWRVSGANVLTF
V: TRBV30
length: 13
J: TRBJ2-6
size: many

CDR3: CSAGTRKANEQFF
V: TRBV20-1
length: 13
J: TRBJ2-1
size: -